This T cell receptor beta chain was sequenced during a study of control samples from healthy donors and cancer patients. Germline V gives CDR1 SQVTM, CDR2 ANQGSEA. CDR3 length: 12 residues. Trimming shortened V by 6 bases and J by 7 bases, and 15 bases separated the two germline ends. The data were produced by immunoSEQ multiplex PCR, yet TCRdb's version contains in-frame clones alone and is incomplete. The profile shows 95,000 to 150,000 clones, about 91% of them singletons. This sequence joins TRBV29-1 and TRBJ1-2; D is undetermined. The clonotype originates from a man aged 35-49 years in good health. Sequenced material: blood. This CDR3 reads CSVPNSRGGYTF. CDR3 DNA: TGCAGCGTCCCAAACTCCCGAGGTGGCTACACCTTC.